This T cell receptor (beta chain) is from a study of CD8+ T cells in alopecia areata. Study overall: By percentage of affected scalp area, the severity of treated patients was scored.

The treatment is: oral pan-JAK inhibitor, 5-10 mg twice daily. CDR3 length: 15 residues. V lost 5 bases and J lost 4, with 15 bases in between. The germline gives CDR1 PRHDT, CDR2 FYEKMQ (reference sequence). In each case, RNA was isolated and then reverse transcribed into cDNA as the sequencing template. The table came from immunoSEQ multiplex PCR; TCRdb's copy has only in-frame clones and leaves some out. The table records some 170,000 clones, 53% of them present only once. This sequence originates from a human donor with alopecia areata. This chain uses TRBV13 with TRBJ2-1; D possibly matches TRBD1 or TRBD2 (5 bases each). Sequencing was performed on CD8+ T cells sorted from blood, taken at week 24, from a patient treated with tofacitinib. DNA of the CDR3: TGTGCCAGCAGCGGGACCCTCACTATATACAATGAGCAGTTCTTC. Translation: CASSGTLTIYNEQFF.